This TCR beta chain was observed in a study of cytomegalovirus exposure and HLA in healthy donors (dated by TCRdb to about 2017). For the wider study: An earlier analysis of some 600 of the donors reported about 300 Gb of sequence data and some 110 million unique TCR beta sequences obtained from approximately 180 million T cells. Roughly 290 gigabases of sequencing data and approximately 91 million unique TCR sequences made up an early release that covered approximately 700 HLA-typed donors. The genetic ancestry cluster associated with self-reported Caucasian donors included 70% to 85% of the approximately 430 genotyped donors. The aim of the study was to test whether cataloging public T cell receptors could identify signatures of past pathogen exposure. The study profiled the T cell repertoires of approximately 700 subjects by immunosequencing and related them to cytomegalovirus serostatus. Besides the first cohort of roughly 660 subjects, a separate validation cohort made up of 90 to 150 different subjects was used. High-throughput TCR immunosequencing, statistical association of individual TCRs with disease status, and machine learning were combined to predict cytomegalovirus infection status. A later analysis re-examined previously published TCR beta repertoires from around 670 donors and added high-resolution HLA genotyping to investigate patterns of TCR occurrence. Rather than using new phenotypic data, the later analysis identified candidate immune exposures from TCR beta sequences and from how often those sequences occurred across donors. To decide whether each TCR beta V gene segment behaved as functional or pseudogenic, an earlier analysis of nearly 600 of the donors relied on high-throughput TCR beta sequencing. Alongside the repertoire data, information on donor age, sex, ethnicity and CMV serostatus was compiled. Genome-wide SNP genotypes for about three fifths of the roughly 700 donors were used in a later genetic analysis, which treated that subset as a discovery cohort. All discovery cohort repertoires had been generated on a single sequencing platform. HLA typing included class I and class II loci at four-digit resolution. Typing coverage varied by locus: about 629-630 donors for A, B, C, DRB1 and DQB1; roughly 510 for DQA1; about 570 for DPA1; approximately 490 for DPB1. About five DR-DQ haplotypes were treated as single units for association and clustering because of strong linkage in the cohort. Among approximately 370 genotyped donors of the cohort, an average of roughly 230,000 unique TCR beta nucleotide sequences was sequenced per donor, of which 15% to 20% were non-productive. General findings and caveats noted by the study authors: The cohort was sequenced for TCR beta chains only, and without alpha or paired-chain data the features that could be detected were limited. The 87-base-pair reads could not distinguish some IMGT-functional V segments, including TRBV6-2 and TRBV6-3, so those segments were excluded. A further reported finding was that TCR beta sequences accurately predicted the HLA-A and HLA-B alleles for most subjects in the first cohort. In a later analysis, around 17,000 TCR beta sequences were associated with specific HLA alleles at a false discovery rate of 0.05. According to a later analysis, most CMV-associated TCR beta chains appeared to be HLA-restricted, and the HLA associations seemed to be driven largely by CMV exposure. While some public TCRs were present in many individuals, most TCR sequences turned up only very rarely across donors. Because HLA typing was missing for some donors at each locus, association tests included only the typed subset. In an earlier analysis of about 600 of the donors, most TCR beta V segments appeared in productive rearrangements about 87% or about 30% of the time, broadly matching IMGT annotations. The earlier analysis of 587 of the donors excluded some 15 rarely observed V segments, including chromosome 9 orphons, because counts were too low. For the cohort, immune exposure information was limited to CMV serostatus. In vitro tests confirmed that a few of the cytomegalovirus-associated TCR beta chains recognize cytomegalovirus antigens. Compared with equally common non-associated chains, HLA-associated TCR beta chains in a later analysis were more clonally expanded and had lower generation probabilities. In the study, 150 to 200 TCR beta chains were listed as associated with cytomegalovirus. The authors suggested that the approach could potentially be generalized to other disease states and immunological phenotypes. Sequencing depth was assumed to be roughly uniform across donors in the presence/absence analyses, though that assumption may not hold. The classifier was reported to diagnose cytomegalovirus status with high specificity and sensitivity in both the original cohort and the validation cohort. When HLA alleles, especially DR and DQ, strongly co-occurred, TCR associations were difficult to assign to individual alleles. According to a later genetic analysis, donors in an Asian-associated ancestry cluster had fewer N-insertions in productive TCRs than the approximately 650-donor mean. Linkage disequilibrium might explain the correlated functional status among segregating V segments, but an unknown experimental factor could not be excluded. According to a later analysis, parvovirus B19, influenza, CMV and Epstein-Barr virus appeared linked to several top co-occurrence clusters. According to a later analysis, TCR association rates differed among HLA loci, with DRB1 alleles showing the most associated TCRs and HLA-C alleles showing the fewest. In a later genetic analysis, a missense DCLRE1C variant was associated with V-gene and J-gene trimming of TCR beta chains, and the association was replicated in an independent cohort. A cluster of highly shared sequence variants was judged likely to be a technical artifact of the sequencing pipeline.

The cohort comprised approximately 700 healthy bone marrow donors. At the time of sampling, every cohort member was nominally healthy, though immune exposures that went unrecorded were likely present. CMV serostatus was recorded as positive for about 300 and negative for about half of the 666 cohort members, whereas no CMV serostatus was recorded for the donor in question. Every donor gave a peripheral blood sample, and the peripheral blood mononuclear cells from that sample were used for TCR beta sequencing. The Qiagen DNeasy Blood Extraction Kit was used to extract genomic DNA from the blood cell samples. Trimming takes 4 bases off V and 4 bases off J; junction bases not matched to a gene: 7. CDR1 and CDR2 are read off the germline V gene as SGDLS and YYNGEE. From its cysteine to its phenylalanine, the CDR3 spans 16 amino acids. The CDR3 DNA has 48 bases and is translated from base 1. Library creation used the immunoSEQ multiplex PCR assay. For the multiplex PCR, a mixture combining 60 forward primers for TCR Vbeta segments and 13 reverse primers for TCR Jbeta segments was used. Amplification of the CDR3 region of rearranged TCR beta genes was performed with a multiplex PCR assay on genomic DNA. The amplified TCR beta libraries were sequenced on the Illumina HiSeq System as 87-base-pair reads. The authors processed their data as follows. A later analysis tallied 75 million to 95 million unique TCR beta chains across the 700 or so repertoires, and approximately 12 million of those chains were shared by two or more donors. Raw reads were error-corrected and collapsed into unique sequences by a nearest-neighbor algorithm in which closely related sequences were merged to remove PCR and sequencing errors. CDR3 sequences were aligned to IMGT reference sequences to assign V, D and J gene segments. For a sequence to be retained, a match of at least six nucleotides was required to both a V gene segment and a J gene segment. Rearrangements were classified as productive when the CDR3 lacked stop codons and remained in frame with V and J, and all other rearrangements were classified as non-productive. Following IMGT convention, CDR3 was defined as the stretch from the second conserved V-encoded cysteine up to the conserved J-encoded phenylalanine. The earlier analysis of 500 to 600 of the donors excluded sequences that lacked an unambiguous match to a single V gene segment. An earlier analysis of a few hundred of the donors called V segments functional above 56.7% productive rearrangements and segregating when the between-donor standard deviation exceeded 5%. A statistical classification framework was built for diagnosing cytomegalovirus status from the catalog of TCR beta chain sequences. A later analysis assigned V and J genes by comparing TCR nucleotide sequences with IMGT/GENE-DB human TR gene sequences. A later analysis assigned CDR3 sequences and most-parsimonious VDJ recombination scenarios with the TCRdist pipeline. In a later analysis, every TCR beta chain was defined by the combination of its CDR3 amino acid sequence and its V-gene family, and reads without a unique V-gene family were dropped. In a later analysis, approximately 640 highly shared, low-generation-probability nucleotide sequences were removed to address suspected cross-contamination and a sequencing artifact. In a later analysis, a clonal expansion index was calculated for each public chain from normalized within-repertoire ranks of inferred template counts. In a later analysis, generation probabilities were computed with a VDJ recombination model fitted to out-of-frame rearrangements, and the resulting probabilities were checked against IGoR. A later analysis scored TCR-TCR, TCR-HLA and TCR-CMV co-occurrence with hypergeometric tests, applying a repertoire-size bias correction to TCR pairs. A later analysis estimated false discovery rates by permuting HLA or CMV assignments 20 times. In a later analysis, co-occurring TCRs were grouped using DBSCAN, with TCRdist sequence similarity added in when clustering inside HLA-allele-positive subsets. Repertoires with fewer than 30,000 or more than 120,000 public chains were left out of co-occurrence clustering, as were about 5 repertoires with anomalous nucleotide sharing. TCRdb's version of the immuneACCESS table is confined to in-frame rearrangements and falls short of the full clone set. An unresolved V gene accounts for under half of the shortfall where checked; the remainder is of unknown origin. Clonal size and the V and J genes are those of that table, whereas D and trimming came from the DNA. The sample has around 130,000 clones on record, about 80% of them singletons. The top ten clones comprise 1% of the sample.

Remarks on this clone: No antigen is known for it. No much larger clone is present one base from it, and per-base qualities are unavailable.

Specimen: PBMCs. The V and J genes are TRBV9 and TRBJ2-3; 12 bases in the middle match TRBD2. This sequence was found in a human donor in good health. The nucleotides are TGTGCCAGCAGCCCCGGACTAGCGGGGTGGTCAGATACGCAGTATTTT. This yields the protein CASSPGLAGWSDTQYF. Joined to the reference TRBV9 and TRBJ2-3 proteins, this CDR3 gives the full variable domain: DSGVTQTPKHLITATGQRVTLRCSPRSGDLSVYWYQQSLDQGLQFLIQYYNGEERAKGNILERFSAQQFPDLHSELNLSSLELGDSALYFCASSPGLAGWSDTQYFGPGTRLTVL.